This T cell receptor beta chain was captured in a study of blood T cell repertoires in COVID-19. Some clones are missing from TCRdb's copy, which holds only in-frame ones; the method was immunoSEQ multiplex PCR. The data contain 250,000 to 300,000 clones, roughly 89% of them singletons. Sequenced input: peripheral blood. The receptor was isolated from a man aged 50 to 60 with acute or convalescent COVID-19.

The CDR3 region is CASSLEARGGTEAFF. The CDR3 coding sequence is TGCGCCAGCAGCTTGGAAGCACGCGGTGGGACTGAAGCTTTCTTT. The chain joins TRBV5-1 to TRBJ1-1; D gene ambiguous. Looked up from germline, CDR1 is SGHRS and CDR2 is YFSETQ. Trimming pared 0 bases from V and 5 bases from J, leaving 14 bases between. This CDR3 has 15 amino acids.